Listed here are 3 T cell receptor beta chains from one sample, sequenced in a study of vaccination and CD4 T cells after COVID-19. Cultured CD4+ T-cell DNA underwent Oncomine TCR Beta short-read sequencing. In TCRdb, the PCR reads were re-called with MiXCR into one record per CDR3 protein. The sample holds around 18,000 distinct CDR3 sequences, approximately 50% seen once. These receptors have no known antigen. The treatment here: roughly 10-day PBMC culture with coronavirus spike peptide pools or control peptides (ViraFEST assay). Sequencing used CD4+ T cells from blood, cultured in vitro, obtained before SARS-CoV-2 vaccination. The receptor set was obtained from a human donor who had recovered from COVID-19.

The gene calls are TRBV20-1 and TRBJ2-1; TRBD2 matches 14 bases. V shed 6 bases, J shed 7 bases, and the junction held 8 bases outside the gene matches. CDR3 length: 15 residues. Germline CDR1 is DFQATT and CDR2 is SNEGSKA (reference sequence). The CDR3 protein is CSAKGLAGDGNEQFF. The CDR3 bases are TGCAGTGCGAAGGGACTAGCGGGAGATGGGAATGAGCAGTTCTTC.

The chain joins TRBV6-4 to TRBJ2-2; 13 positions agree with TRBD2. The germline V gene encodes CDR1 MRHNA and CDR2 SNTAGT. CDR3 length: 15 residues. V was pared by 4 bases and J by 4 bases, with 0 bases of the junction left unmatched. DNA of the CDR3: TGTGCCAGCAGTGGGACTAGCGGGAGCACCGGGGAGCTGTTTTTT. Its protein product is CASSGTSGSTGELFF.

In this sample, this clonotype turned up once. The chain links TRBV6-2 or TRBV6-3 to TRBJ2-2, with D maybe TRBD1 (5 bases). The CDR3 length is 14 residues. Germline assignment: CDR1 MNHEY and CDR2 SVGEGT. Trimming took off 8 bases at V and 1 base at J, with 11 bases between the two ends. The CDR3 loop reads CASAPGQNTGELFF. The CDR3 DNA sequence: TGTGCCAGCGCACCAGGACAGAACACCGGGGAGCTGTTTTTT.